What follows is one TCR beta chain and its context. What it binds is unknown. The time point is: peripheral blood 6 weeks after treatment start. Patients presented with locally advanced or metastatic urothelial carcinoma. The method was immunoSEQ multiplex PCR; TCRdb's version includes in-frame clones alone and lacks a portion of them. The profile covers tens of thousands of clones, with roughly 90% appearing a single time and roughly 24% taken by the ten largest. This sample is drawn from a study of PD-L1 blockade in urothelial cancer. At the level of the study: Atezolizumab 1,200 mg was given intravenously every 3 weeks, starting 2014. Analyzed time points were 3 weeks (second dose) and 6 weeks after therapy began. Whole-study findings and limits: Durable benefit accompanied greater 3-week expansion of tumor-associated blood clones.

The input for sequencing was PBMCs, taken around atezolizumab (anti-PD-L1) treatment. The origin of this receptor is a man aged 55-75 years with urothelial cancer.

The DNA for the CDR3 is TGTGCCAGCAGTGAATTAGGACAGGCTCTTGGAAACACCATATATTTT. It encodes CASSELGQALGNTIYF. The rearrangement uses TRBV6-1 and TRBJ1-3; 7 bases match TRBD1. This CDR3 comprises 16 residues. The germline V gene has CDR1 MNHNS and CDR2 SASEGT. V shed 2 bases, J shed 3 bases, and the junction held 7 bases outside the gene matches.